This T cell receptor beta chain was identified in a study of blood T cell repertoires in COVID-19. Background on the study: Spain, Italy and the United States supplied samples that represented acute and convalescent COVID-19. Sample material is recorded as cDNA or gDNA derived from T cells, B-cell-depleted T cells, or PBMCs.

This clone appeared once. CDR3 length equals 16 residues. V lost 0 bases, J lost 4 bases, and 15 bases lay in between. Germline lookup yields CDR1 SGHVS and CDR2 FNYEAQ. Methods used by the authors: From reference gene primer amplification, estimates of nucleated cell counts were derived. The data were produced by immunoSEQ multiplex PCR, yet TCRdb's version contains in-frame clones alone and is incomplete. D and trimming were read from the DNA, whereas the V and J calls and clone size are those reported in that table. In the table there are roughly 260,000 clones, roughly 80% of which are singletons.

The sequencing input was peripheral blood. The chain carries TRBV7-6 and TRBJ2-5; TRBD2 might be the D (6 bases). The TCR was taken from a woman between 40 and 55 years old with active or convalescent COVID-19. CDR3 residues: CASSLARRGTGETQYF. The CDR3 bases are TGTGCCAGCAGCTTAGCCCGTCGAGGGACTGGAGAGACCCAGTACTTC.